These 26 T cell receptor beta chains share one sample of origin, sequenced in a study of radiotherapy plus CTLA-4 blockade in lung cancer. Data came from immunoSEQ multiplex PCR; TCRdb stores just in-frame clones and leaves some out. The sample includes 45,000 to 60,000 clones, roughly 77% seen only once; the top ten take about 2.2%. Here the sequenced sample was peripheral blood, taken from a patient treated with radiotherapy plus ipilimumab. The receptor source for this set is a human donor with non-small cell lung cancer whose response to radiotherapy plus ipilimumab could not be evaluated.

The CDR3: CASNLNLLGGADTQYF. CDR3 bases: TGTGCCAGCAACCTCAACCTCCTTGGGGGCGCAGATACGCAGTATTTT. V usage is TRBV9 and J usage is TRBJ2-3; TRBD1 is a possible D gene (6 bases). Between the trimmed V and J ends, which lost 6 bases and 4 bases, there was a span of 21 bases. CDR3 length: 16 residues. The germline V gene has CDR1 SGDLS and CDR2 YYNGEE.

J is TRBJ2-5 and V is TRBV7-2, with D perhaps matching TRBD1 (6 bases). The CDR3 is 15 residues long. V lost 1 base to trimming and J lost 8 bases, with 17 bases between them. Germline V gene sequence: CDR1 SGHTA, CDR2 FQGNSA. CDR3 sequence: CASSLGQGLGVTQYF. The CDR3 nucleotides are TGTGCCAGCAGCTTAGGGCAGGGGTTAGGCGTAACCCAGTACTTC.

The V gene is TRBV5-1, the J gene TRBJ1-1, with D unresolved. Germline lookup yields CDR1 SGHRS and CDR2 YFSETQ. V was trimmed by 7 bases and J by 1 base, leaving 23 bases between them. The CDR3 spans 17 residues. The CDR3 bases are TGCGCCAGCTCACGGAGCGGGTCTAAAGTTGGGAACACTGAAGCTTTCTTT. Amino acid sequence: CASSRSGSKVGNTEAFF.

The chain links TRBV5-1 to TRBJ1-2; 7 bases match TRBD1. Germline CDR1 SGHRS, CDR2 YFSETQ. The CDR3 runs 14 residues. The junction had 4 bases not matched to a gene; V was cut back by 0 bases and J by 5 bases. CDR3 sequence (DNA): TGCGCCAGCAGCTTGGTGGGGACAGTGTATGGCTACACCTTC. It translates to CASSLVGTVYGYTF.

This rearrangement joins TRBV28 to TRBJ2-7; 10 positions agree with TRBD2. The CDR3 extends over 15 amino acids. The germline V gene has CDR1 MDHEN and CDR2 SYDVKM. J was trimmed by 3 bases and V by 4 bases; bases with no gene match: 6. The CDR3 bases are TGTGCCAGCAGTTCCCCTCCTAGCGGGAGCTACGAGCAGTACTTC. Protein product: CASSSPPSGSYEQYF.

In nucleotides, the CDR3 is TGTGCCAGCAGTTCAGAGGGGGGGCGCGAGCAGTACTTC. Residues: CASSSEGGREQYF. The chain joins TRBV6-5 to TRBJ2-7; D is perhaps TRBD2 (7 bases). This CDR3 contains 13 residues. Germline assignment: CDR1 MNHEY and CDR2 SVGAGI. The V end lost 4 bases, the J end lost 6 bases, and 13 bases lay between the germline ends.

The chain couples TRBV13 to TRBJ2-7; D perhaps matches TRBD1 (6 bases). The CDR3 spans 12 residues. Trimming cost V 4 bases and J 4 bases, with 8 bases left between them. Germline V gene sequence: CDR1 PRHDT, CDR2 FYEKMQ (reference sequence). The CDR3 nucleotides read TGTGCCAGCAGCTACCAGGGGTACGAGCAGTACTTC. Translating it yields CASSYQGYEQYF.

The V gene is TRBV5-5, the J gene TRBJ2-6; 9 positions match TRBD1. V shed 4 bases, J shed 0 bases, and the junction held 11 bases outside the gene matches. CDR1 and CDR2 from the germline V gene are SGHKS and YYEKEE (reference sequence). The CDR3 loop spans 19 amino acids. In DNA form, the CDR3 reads TGTGCCAGCAGCGTCGGGACGGGACAGGGCTTCTCTGGGGCCAACGTCCTGACTTTC. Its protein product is CASSVGTGQGFSGANVLTF.

CDR3 nucleotides: TGTGCCAGCAGAGAACAGGGGGCGGTGTCCGGGGAGCTGTTTTTT. This gives the protein CASREQGAVSGELFF. V and J are TRBV2 and TRBJ2-2; 9 positions match TRBD1. The CDR3 spans 15 residues. CDR1 SNHLY and CDR2 FYNNEI come from the germline V gene. V gave up 6 bases and J gave up 6 bases; unmatched junction bases: 8. Drawing the rest from reference TRBV2 and TRBJ2-2, the complete variable domain is EPEVTQTPSHQVTQMGQEVILRCVPISNHLYFYWYRQILGQKVEFLVSFYNNEISEKSEIFDDQFSVERPDGSNFTLKIRSTKLEDSAMYFCASREQGAVSGELFFGEGSRLTVL.

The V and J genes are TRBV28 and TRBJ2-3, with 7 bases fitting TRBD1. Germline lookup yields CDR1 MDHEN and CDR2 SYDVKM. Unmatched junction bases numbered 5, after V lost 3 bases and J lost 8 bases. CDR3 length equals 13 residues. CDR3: CASSLRGPGTQYF. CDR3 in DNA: TGTGCCAGCAGTTTGAGGGGGCCGGGTACGCAGTATTTT. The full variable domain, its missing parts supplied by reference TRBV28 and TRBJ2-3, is DVKVTQSSRYLVKRTGEKVFLECVQDMDHENMFWYRQDPGLGLRLIYFSYDVKMKEKGDIPEGYSVSREKKERFSLILESASTNQTSMYLCASSLRGPGTQYFGPGTRLTVL.

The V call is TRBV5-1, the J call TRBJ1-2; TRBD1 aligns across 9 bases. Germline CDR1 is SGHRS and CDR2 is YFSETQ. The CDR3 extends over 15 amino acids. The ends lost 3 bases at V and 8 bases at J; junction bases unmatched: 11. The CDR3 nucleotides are TGCGCCAGCAGCTCGAGCCGGGACAGGGCCTTAGGCTACACCTTC. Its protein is CASSSSRDRALGYTF.

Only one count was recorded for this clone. CDR3 nucleotides: TGTGCCAGCAGTTGGGGCGGAGGGGGGGACACAGATACGCAGTATTTT. Protein: CASSWGGGGDTDTQYF. The rearrangement uses TRBV28 and TRBJ2-3; a possible D gene is TRBD2 (7 bases). Trimming pared 4 bases from V and 2 bases from J, leaving 16 bases between. The CDR3 covers 16 residues. Germline CDR1 is MDHEN and CDR2 is SYDVKM.

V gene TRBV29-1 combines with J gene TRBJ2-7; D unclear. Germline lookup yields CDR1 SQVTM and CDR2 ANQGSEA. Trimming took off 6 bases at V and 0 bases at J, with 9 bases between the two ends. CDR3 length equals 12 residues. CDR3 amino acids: CSVRFSSYEQYF. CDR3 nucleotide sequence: TGCAGCGTCCGGTTTAGCTCCTACGAGCAGTACTTC.

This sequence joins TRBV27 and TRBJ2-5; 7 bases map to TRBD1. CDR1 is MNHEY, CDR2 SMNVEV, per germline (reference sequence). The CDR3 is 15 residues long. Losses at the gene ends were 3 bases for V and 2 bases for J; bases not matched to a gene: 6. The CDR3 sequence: CASSFGQVKQETQYF. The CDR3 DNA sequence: TGTGCCAGCAGTTTTGGACAGGTCAAACAAGAGACCCAGTACTTC.

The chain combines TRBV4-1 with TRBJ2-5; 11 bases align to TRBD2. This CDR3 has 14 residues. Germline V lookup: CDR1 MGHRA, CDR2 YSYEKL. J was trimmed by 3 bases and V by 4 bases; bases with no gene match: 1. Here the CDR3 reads CASSLTSGEETQYF. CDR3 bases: TGCGCCAGCAGCCTGACTAGCGGGGAAGAGACCCAGTACTTC.

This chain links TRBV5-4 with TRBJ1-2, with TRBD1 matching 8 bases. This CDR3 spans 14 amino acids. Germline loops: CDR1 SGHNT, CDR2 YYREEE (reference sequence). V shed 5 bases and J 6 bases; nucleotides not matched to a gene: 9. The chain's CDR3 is CASRPQGDGDGYTF. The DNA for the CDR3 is TGTGCCAGCAGGCCACAGGGGGATGGTGATGGCTACACCTTC.

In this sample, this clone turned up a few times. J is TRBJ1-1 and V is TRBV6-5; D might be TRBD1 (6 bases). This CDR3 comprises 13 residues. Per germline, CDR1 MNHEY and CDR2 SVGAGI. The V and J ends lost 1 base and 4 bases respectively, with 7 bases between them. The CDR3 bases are TGTGCCAGCAGTTACTTAGGGGGCACTGAAGCTTTCTTT. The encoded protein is CASSYLGGTEAFF.

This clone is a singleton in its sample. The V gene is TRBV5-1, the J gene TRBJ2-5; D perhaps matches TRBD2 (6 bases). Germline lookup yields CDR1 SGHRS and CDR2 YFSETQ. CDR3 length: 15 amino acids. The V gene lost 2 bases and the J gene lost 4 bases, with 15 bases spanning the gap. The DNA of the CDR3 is TGCGCCAGCAGCTTTAGCGGATTTGACACAGAGACCCAGTACTTC. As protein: CASSFSGFDTETQYF. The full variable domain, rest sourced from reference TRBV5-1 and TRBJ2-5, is KAGVTQTPRYLIKTRGQQVTLSCSPISGHRSVSWYQQTPGQGLQFLFEYFSETQRNKGNFPGRFSGRQFSNSRSEMNVSTLELGDSALYLCASSFSGFDTETQYFGPGTRLLVL.

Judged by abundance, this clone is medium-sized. Here the CDR3 reads CASSLAGAGDRDTEAFF. The DNA for the CDR3 is TGTGCCAGCAGCTTAGCGGGGGCAGGGGATAGGGACACTGAAGCTTTCTTT. This sequence joins TRBV7-9 and TRBJ1-1; tentative D call: TRBD1 (6 bases). The CDR3 sequence is 17 residues long. Trimming pared 0 bases from V and 3 bases from J, leaving 17 bases between. Germline values: CDR1 SEHNR, CDR2 FQNEAQ (reference sequence).

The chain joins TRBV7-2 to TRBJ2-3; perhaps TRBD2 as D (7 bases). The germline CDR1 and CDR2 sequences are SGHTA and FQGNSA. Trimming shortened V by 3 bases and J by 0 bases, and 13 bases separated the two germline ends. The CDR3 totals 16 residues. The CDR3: CASSLTGGGSTDTQYF. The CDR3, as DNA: TGTGCCAGCAGCTTGACAGGCGGGGGAAGCACAGATACGCAGTATTTT.

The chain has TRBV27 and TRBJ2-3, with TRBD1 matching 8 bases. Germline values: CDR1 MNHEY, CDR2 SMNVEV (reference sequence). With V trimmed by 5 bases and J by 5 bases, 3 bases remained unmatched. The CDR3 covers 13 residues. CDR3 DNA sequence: TGTGCCAGCAGTAAGACAGGGGTAGATACGCAGTATTTT. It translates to CASSKTGVDTQYF.

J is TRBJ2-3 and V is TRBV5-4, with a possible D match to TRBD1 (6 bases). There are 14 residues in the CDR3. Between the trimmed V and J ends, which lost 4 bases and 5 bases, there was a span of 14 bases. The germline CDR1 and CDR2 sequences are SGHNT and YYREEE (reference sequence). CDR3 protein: CASSPRTELDTQYF. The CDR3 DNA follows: TGTGCCAGCAGCCCCCGGACAGAGTTAGATACGCAGTATTTT.

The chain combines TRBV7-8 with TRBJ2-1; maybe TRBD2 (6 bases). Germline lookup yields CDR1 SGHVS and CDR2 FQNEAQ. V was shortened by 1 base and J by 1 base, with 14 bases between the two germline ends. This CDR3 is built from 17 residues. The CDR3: CASSLGARRGSYNEQFF. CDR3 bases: TGTGCCAGCAGCTTAGGCGCCCGGAGGGGATCCTACAATGAGCAGTTCTTC.

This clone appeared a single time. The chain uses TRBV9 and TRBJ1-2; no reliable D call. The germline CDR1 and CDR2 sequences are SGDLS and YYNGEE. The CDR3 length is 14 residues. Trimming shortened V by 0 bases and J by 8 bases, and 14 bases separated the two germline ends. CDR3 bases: TGTGCCAGCAGCGTAGCTAGGGAGTCCGGGGGCTACACCTTC. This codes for CASSVARESGGYTF.

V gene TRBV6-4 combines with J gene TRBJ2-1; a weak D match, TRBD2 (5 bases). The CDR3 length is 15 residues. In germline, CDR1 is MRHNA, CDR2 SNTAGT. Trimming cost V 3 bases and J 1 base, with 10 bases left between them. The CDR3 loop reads CASSEAPGSYNEQFF. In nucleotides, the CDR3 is TGTGCCAGCAGTGAGGCGCCGGGGTCCTACAATGAGCAGTTCTTC.

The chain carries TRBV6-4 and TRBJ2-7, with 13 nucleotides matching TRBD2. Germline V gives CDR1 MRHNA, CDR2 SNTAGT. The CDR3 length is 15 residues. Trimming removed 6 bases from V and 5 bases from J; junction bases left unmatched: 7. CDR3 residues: CASSKLAGGPNEQYF. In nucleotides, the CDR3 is TGTGCCAGCAGCAAACTAGCGGGAGGGCCCAACGAGCAGTACTTC.